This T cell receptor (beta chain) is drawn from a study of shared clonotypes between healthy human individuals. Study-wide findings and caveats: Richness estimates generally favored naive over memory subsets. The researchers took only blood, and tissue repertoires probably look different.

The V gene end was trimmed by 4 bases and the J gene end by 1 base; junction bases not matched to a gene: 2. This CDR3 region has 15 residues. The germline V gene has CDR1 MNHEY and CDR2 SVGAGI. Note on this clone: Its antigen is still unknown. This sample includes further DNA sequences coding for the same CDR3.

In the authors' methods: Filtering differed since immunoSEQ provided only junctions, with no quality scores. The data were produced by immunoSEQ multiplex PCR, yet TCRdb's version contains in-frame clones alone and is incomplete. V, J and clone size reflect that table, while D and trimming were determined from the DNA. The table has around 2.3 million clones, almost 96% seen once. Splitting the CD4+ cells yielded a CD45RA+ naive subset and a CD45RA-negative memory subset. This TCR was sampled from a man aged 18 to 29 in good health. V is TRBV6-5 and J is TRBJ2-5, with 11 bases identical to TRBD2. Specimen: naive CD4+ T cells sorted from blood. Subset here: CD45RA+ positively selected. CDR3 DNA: TGTGCCAGCAGTTCCGGGACTAGCGGCCAAGAGACCCAGTACTTC. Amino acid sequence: CASSSGTSGQETQYF.